Each of the 19 T cell receptor beta chains below was sequenced from the same sample in a study of identical twins. Via MiXCR, TCRdb re-called the 5' RACE reads, giving one row per CDR3 protein. The sample has 1.5 million to 2 million distinct CDR3 sequences; less than 40% are singletons. The specimen was cord blood. The receptor source for this set is a newborn girl in good health.

The CDR3 loop is CASSLNSGSSPLHF. CDR3 nucleotides: TGTGCCAGCAGCCTGAATTCTGGGAGTTCACCCCTCCACTTT. The chain carries TRBV7-9 and TRBJ1-6; D unresolved. This CDR3 region has 14 residues. CDR1 is SEHNR and CDR2 is FQNEAQ in the germline V gene (reference sequence). V dropped 5 bases and J dropped 9 bases, with 14 bases sitting between them.

This clonotype has just a few counts. This chain links TRBV29-1 with TRBJ2-5; 8 bases line up with TRBD1. Germline CDR1 and CDR2: SQVTM and ANQGSEA. With 0 bases clipped from V and 6 bases from J, the junction kept 0 bases outside the gene matches. This CDR3 contains 12 residues. For the CDR3, the DNA is TGCAGCGTTGAAGACAGGGGGCAGACCCAGTACTTC. Translated: CSVEDRGQTQYF.

This clonotype was seen a handful of times. The rearrangement uses TRBV30 and TRBJ2-1, with TRBD2 matching 7 bases. Germline V CDR1 and CDR2: GTSNPN, SVGIG (reference sequence). This CDR3 is built from 13 residues. V lost 2 bases, J lost 10 bases, and 8 bases stayed unmatched. DNA for the CDR3: TGTGCCTGGAGTAGCGGGGCCACCGGGGAGCAGTTCTTC. Residues: CAWSSGATGEQFF.

Concerning this clonotype itself: Given the absence of the conserved phenylalanine or tryptophan at the CDR3 end, a read error is likely. The gene calls are TRBV6-6 and TRBJ2-1, with 7 bases fitting TRBD2. The CDR3 runs 14 residues. V lost 5 bases and J lost 5; bases outside the gene matches: 6. Germline-derived CDR1 and CDR2 are MNHNY and SVGAGI (reference sequence). CDR3 sequence (DNA): TGTGCCAGCAGTCCCGGGACTATTAACAATGAGCAGTTCTTA. This translates into CASSPGTINNEQFL.

The sample holds a few counts of this clonotype. V and J are TRBV4-1 and TRBJ2-3; no clear D. V lost 4 bases and J 4 bases, leaving 6 bases between the germline ends. The CDR3 totals 12 residues. Germline V lookup: CDR1 MGHRA, CDR2 YSYEKL. The CDR3 sequence is CASSRIADTQYF. The CDR3 bases are TGCGCCAGCAGCCGGATAGCAGATACGCAGTATTTT.

The rearrangement uses TRBV6-1 and TRBJ2-7, with D tentatively TRBD2 (5 bases). Germline CDR1 and CDR2: MNHNS and SASEGT. The germline V and J ends were trimmed by 6 bases and 5 bases, with 14 bases remaining between them. The CDR3 runs 13 residues. The CDR3 sequence is CASRSGIVHEQYF. CDR3 sequence (DNA): TGTGCCAGCAGGTCCGGGATAGTCCACGAGCAGTACTTC.

This clonotype has more than one count but fewer than ten. The CDR3 DNA is TGTGCTAGTCGGGATTCCCCCCGGAATGAGCAGTTCTTC. Translation gives CASRDSPRNEQFF. The chain couples TRBV12-3 or TRBV12-4 to TRBJ2-1, with D perhaps matching TRBD2 (5 bases). This CDR3 spans 13 amino acids.

This clonotype turned up a few times. The chain is built from TRBV5-1 and TRBJ1-6; D perhaps matches TRBD1 (6 bases). The CDR3 runs 18 residues. Germline loops: CDR1 SGHRS, CDR2 YFSETQ. V lost 3 bases, J lost 4 bases, and 20 bases lay in between. CDR3 region: CASSSGATAPIYNSPLHF. CDR3 nucleotides: TGCGCCAGCAGCTCAGGGGCCACCGCACCCATTTATAATTCACCCCTCCACTTT.

V is TRBV24-1 and J is TRBJ2-6, with D possibly TRBD1 on 6 matching bases. The germline V gene has CDR1 KGHDR and CDR2 SFDVKD. V was pared by 6 bases and J by 0 bases, with 14 bases between. This CDR3 contains 17 residues. CDR3 in amino acids: CATSPQGFFSGANVLTF. The CDR3 DNA reads as TGTGCCACCAGTCCCCAGGGGTTTTTCTCTGGGGCCAACGTCCTGACTTTC.

This clonotype has just a few counts. The chain combines TRBV4-1 with TRBJ2-3; no clear D. The CDR3 runs 15 residues. The germline gives CDR1 MGHRA, CDR2 YSYEKL. Trimming left V 1 base short and J 0 bases short, with 8 bases between. The DNA for the CDR3 is TGCGCCAGCAGCCAAGTGGCCGTTAGCACAGATACGCAGTATTTT. Translated, it gives CASSQVAVSTDTQYF.

The chain joins TRBV20-1 to TRBJ2-7, with 9 bases matching TRBD1. CDR1 is DFQATT and CDR2 is SNEGSKA in the germline V gene (reference sequence). This CDR3 region has 15 residues. Trimming took 6 bases from V and 0 from J; bases not matched to a gene: 9. The chain's CDR3 is CSADTGGHHSYEQYF. The CDR3, as DNA: TGCAGTGCCGATACAGGGGGCCATCACTCCTACGAGCAGTACTTC.

There are a few counts of this clonotype. The chain uses TRBV20-1 and TRBJ1-5; D unresolved. The CDR3 covers 14 residues. Trimming shortened V by 3 bases and J by 1 base, and 10 bases separated the two germline ends. In germline, CDR1 is DFQATT, CDR2 SNEGSKA (reference sequence). DNA of the CDR3: TGCAGTGCTAGGTCGATGTCGAGCAATCAGCCCCAGCATTTT. Its translation: CSARSMSSNQPQHF.

This chain uses TRBV15 with TRBJ2-1; 9 nucleotides line up with TRBD2. With 3 bases clipped from V and 5 bases from J, the junction kept 8 bases outside the gene matches. This CDR3 is 16 amino acids long. Germline assignment: CDR1 LNHNV and CDR2 YYDKDF (reference sequence). CDR3 nucleotide sequence: TGTGCCACCAGCAGGCCCTTAGCGGGAGTTGACAATGAGCAGTTCTTC. This translates into CATSRPLAGVDNEQFF.

This clonotype was seen a few times. The rearrangement links TRBV12-3 or TRBV12-4 to TRBJ2-4; a possible D gene is TRBD1 (5 bases). The V end lost 8 bases, the J end lost 0 bases, and 20 bases lay between the germline ends. This CDR3 is built from 17 residues. CDR3 DNA sequence: TGTGCCAGCGGCCGAATTGTAGGGGCCATAGCCAAAAACATTCAGTACTTC. This encodes CASGRIVGAIAKNIQYF.

This clonotype was seen only a few times. V is TRBV5-1 and J is TRBJ2-7; D may correspond to TRBD1 or TRBD2 (5 bases each). Looked up from germline, CDR1 is SGHRS and CDR2 is YFSETQ. The CDR3 has 15 residues. Trimming pared 0 bases from V and 3 bases from J, leaving 13 bases between. The CDR3 is CASSLGSGPYYEQYF. The CDR3 DNA follows: TGCGCCAGCAGCTTGGGGTCGGGACCATACTACGAGCAGTACTTC.

The chain couples TRBV7-2 to TRBJ2-1, with TRBD2 matching over 9 bases. The CDR3 sequence is 16 residues long. With V trimmed by 2 bases and J by 8 bases, 10 bases remained unmatched. Looked up from germline, CDR1 is SGHTA and CDR2 is FQGNSA. The CDR3 nucleotides read TGTGCCAGCAGCTTAAGTCGGATAGCGGGGGTGGATGAGCAGTTCTTC. Its protein product is CASSLSRIAGVDEQFF.

A few counts support this clonotype. The chain joins TRBV2 to TRBJ2-3, with D perhaps TRBD1 (6 bases). V was shortened by 2 bases and J by 0 bases, with 12 bases between the two germline ends. Germline CDR1 is SNHLY and CDR2 is FYNNEI. This CDR3 has 16 amino acids. The CDR3, as DNA: TGTGCCAGCAGTGAACCGGACAGTTCTAGCACAGATACGCAGTATTTT. It specifies CASSEPDSSSTDTQYF.

This clonotype has just a few counts. V and J are TRBV18 and TRBJ2-3, with a tentative D call TRBD1 (6 bases). The CDR3 extends over 20 amino acids. Germline V gene sequence: CDR1 KGHSH, CDR2 LQKENI. The V end was cut by 5 bases, the J end by 0 bases, with 27 bases between. The CDR3 here is CASSSQGPQLTATSTDTQYF. CDR3 nucleotide sequence: TGTGCCAGCTCATCACAGGGACCTCAGCTTACTGCCACTAGCACAGATACGCAGTATTTT.

The chain couples TRBV19 to TRBJ2-2, with a tentative D call TRBD2 (6 bases). V was pared by 5 bases and J by 2 bases, with 15 bases between. The CDR3 spans 16 residues. Germline CDR1 and CDR2: LNHDA and SQIVND (reference sequence). The CDR3 sequence: CASSAGPGRNTGELFF. The CDR3 DNA reads TGTGCCAGTAGTGCGGGACCGGGACGTAACACCGGGGAGCTGTTTTTT. The full variable domain, in which reference TRBV19 and TRBJ2-2 provide the parts outside the CDR3, is DGGITQSPKYLFRKEGQNVTLSCEQNLNHDAMYWYRQDPGQGLRLIYYSQIVNDFQKGDIAEGYSVSREKKESFPLTVTSAQKNPTAFYLCASSAGPGRNTGELFFGEGSRLTVL.